One sample yielded the 29 T cell receptor beta chains listed below, sequenced in a study of T cell changes during pregnancy in multiple sclerosis. Assay used: immunoSEQ multiplex PCR; TCRdb lists only in-frame clones, some missing. The sample lists 100,000 or so clones, around 92% occurring once. Sequencing used peripheral blood, obtained after pregnancy. Source of these receptors: a female donor with multiple sclerosis, enrolled in a pregnancy study.

In DNA form, the CDR3 reads TGCAGCGTGCCCAGAGAGACAGGGGCCCAAGGCTACACCTTC. Residues: CSVPRETGAQGYTF. The J gene is TRBJ1-2, the V gene TRBV29-1; 8 nucleotides agree with TRBD1. The CDR3 totals 14 residues. V dropped 6 bases and J dropped 8; count of bases not matched to a gene: 14. Per germline, CDR1 SQVTM and CDR2 ANQGSEA.

J is TRBJ1-1 and V is TRBV7-7, with TRBD1 matching over 12 bases. Trimming cost V 5 bases and J 8 bases; bases outside gene matches: 3. The V gene's germline CDR1 is SSHAT and CDR2 FNYEAQ (reference sequence). CDR3 length equals 13 residues. CDR3 bases: TGTGCCAGCAGCGCCGGGACAGGGGGCGAAGCTTTCTTT. It specifies CASSAGTGGEAFF.

The genes are TRBV5-4 and TRBJ1-2; TRBD1 aligns across 10 bases. Germline CDR1 and CDR2: SGHNT and YYREEE (reference sequence). This CDR3 comprises 13 residues. The ends lost 3 bases at V and 4 bases at J; junction bases unmatched: 0. The CDR3 DNA follows: TGTGCCAGCAGCTGGACAGGGGGCTATGGCTACACCTTC. Translation: CASSWTGGYGYTF. Using reference TRBV5-4 and TRBJ1-2 for the parts outside the CDR3, the full variable domain is ETGVTQSPTHLIKTRGQQVTLRCSSQSGHNTVSWYQQALGQGPQFIFQYYREEENGRGNFPPRFSGLQFPNYSSELNVNALELDDSALYLCASSWTGGYGYTFGSGTRLTVV.

This clone was counted between two and nine times. The chain carries TRBV6-5 and TRBJ1-6, with D maybe TRBD1 (5 bases). Trimming removed 9 bases from V and 8 bases from J, with 17 bases in between. Germline V gene data show CDR1 as MNHEY and CDR2 as SVGAGI. This CDR3 region has 14 residues. CDR3 nucleotide sequence: TGTGCCAGTTCCGAGGGGAGGGTTCATTCACCCCTCCACTTT. Protein sequence: CASSEGRVHSPLHF.

The V and J genes are TRBV9 and TRBJ1-1; weak D call: TRBD1 (6 bases). CDR3 length: 18 residues. Trimming cost V 0 bases and J 0 bases, with 18 bases left between them. Germline CDR1 is SGDLS and CDR2 is YYNGEE. CDR3 amino acids: CASSVDGTKLWVNTEAFF. CDR3 in DNA: TGTGCCAGCAGCGTAGATGGGACAAAGTTATGGGTGAACACTGAAGCTTTCTTT.

The rearrangement uses TRBV19 and TRBJ2-5; 11 bases are a match to TRBD2. J lost 1 base, V lost 6 bases, and 16 bases had no gene match. The CDR3 runs to 19 residues. Germline V gene sequence: CDR1 LNHDA, CDR2 SQIVND (reference sequence). The CDR3 sequence: CASSKPTSGTYNLQETQYF. CDR3 bases: TGTGCCAGTAGCAAACCGACTAGCGGGACTTACAACCTCCAAGAGACCCAGTACTTC.

This clone is a singleton in its sample. The V call is TRBV10-3, the J call TRBJ2-1, with 11 bases fitting TRBD2. The CDR3 loop spans 13 amino acids. The germline V gene has CDR1 ENHRY and CDR2 SYGVKD. V trimming: 10 bases; J trimming: 5 bases; junction bases outside the gene matches: 4. The CDR3 coding sequence is TGTGCCACCCTAGCGGGAGGCGACAATGAGCAGTTCTTC. It encodes CATLAGGDNEQFF.

The genes are TRBV4-2 and TRBJ2-7; a possible D gene is TRBD2 (6 bases). The V and J ends lost 0 bases and 5 bases respectively, with 14 bases between them. CDR1 is LGHNA, CDR2 YNFKEQ, per germline. The CDR3 is 15 amino acids. CDR3 sequence: CASSQEGGSVHEQYF. CDR3 in DNA: TGTGCCAGCAGCCAAGAGGGGGGATCCGTCCACGAGCAGTACTTC.

The V and J genes are TRBV4-3 and TRBJ1-5; 7 nucleotides match TRBD1. There are 14 residues in the CDR3. The ends lost 1 base at V and 9 bases at J; junction bases unmatched: 6. From germline, CDR1 is LGHNA and CDR2 YSLEER. The CDR3 DNA reads TGCGCCAGCAGCCAAGTACAGGGGCTCGGGCCCCAGCATTTT. This gives the protein CASSQVQGLGPQHF.

The chain recombines TRBV27 with TRBJ1-1, with 7 nucleotides matching TRBD1. This CDR3 contains 14 residues. From germline, CDR1 is MNHEY and CDR2 SMNVEV (reference sequence). With 5 bases clipped from V and 2 bases from J, the junction kept 5 bases outside the gene matches. The CDR3 loop is CASSLYRGNTEAFF. The CDR3, as DNA: TGTGCCAGCAGTCTCTACAGGGGAAACACTGAAGCTTTCTTT.

The J gene is TRBJ2-7, the V gene TRBV9; 9 bases are shared with TRBD1. The CDR3 consists of 14 residues. The germline V gene has CDR1 SGDLS and CDR2 YYNGEE. J lost 5 bases, V lost 4 bases, and 7 bases had no gene match. The DNA for the CDR3 is TGTGCCAGCAGCCCTCGGGACAGGGCCCACGAGCAGTACTTC. Encoded protein: CASSPRDRAHEQYF.

V and J are TRBV19 and TRBJ2-5, with 7 bases that match TRBD1. The V and J ends lost 4 bases and 2 bases, in that order; junction bases with no gene match: 4. The CDR3 is 14 residues long. Germline V lookup: CDR1 LNHDA, CDR2 SQIVND (reference sequence). CDR3: CASSTGTAQETQYF. The CDR3 DNA reads as TGTGCCAGTAGTACCGGGACAGCTCAAGAGACCCAGTACTTC.

The V gene is TRBV6-1, the J gene TRBJ2-5; weak D call: TRBD1 (6 bases). CDR3 length equals 14 residues. CDR1 MNHNS and CDR2 SASEGT come from the germline V gene. V lost 9 bases and J 2 bases, leaving 16 bases between the germline ends. CDR3 bases: TGTGCCAGTATTCCGGGACATCGTCAAGAGACCCAGTACTTC. Amino acid sequence: CASIPGHRQETQYF.

The chain links TRBV2 to TRBJ2-7; TRBD2 matches 7 bases. The CDR3 covers 15 residues. Per germline, CDR1 SNHLY and CDR2 FYNNEI. V gave up 2 bases and J gave up 3 bases; unmatched junction bases: 7. The DNA for the CDR3 is TGTGCCAGCAGTGAACGGGGAGCGGGATACTACGAGCAGTACTTC. Amino acid sequence: CASSERGAGYYEQYF.

This chain uses TRBV5-1 with TRBJ2-7; tentatively, D is TRBD1 (6 bases). From germline, CDR1 is SGHRS and CDR2 YFSETQ. The length of the CDR3 is 14 residues. Trimming took off 0 bases at V and 6 bases at J, with 13 bases between the two ends. The CDR3 is CASSLDRVPSEQYF. As DNA, the CDR3 is TGCGCCAGCAGCTTGGACAGGGTCCCCTCCGAGCAGTACTTC. The full variable domain, completed using reference TRBV5-1 and TRBJ2-7, is KAGVTQTPRYLIKTRGQQVTLSCSPISGHRSVSWYQQTPGQGLQFLFEYFSETQRNKGNFPGRFSGRQFSNSRSEMNVSTLELGDSALYLCASSLDRVPSEQYFGPGTRLTVT.

The rearrangement uses TRBV20-1 and TRBJ2-2; possible D gene TRBD1, 5 bases. The germline gives CDR1 DFQATT, CDR2 SNEGSKA (reference sequence). With 8 bases removed from V and 6 bases from J, the gap between germline ends came to 10 bases. CDR3 size: 11 residues. DNA of the CDR3: TGCAGTCCTACAGGCCCCGGGGAGCTGTTTTTT. This gives the protein CSPTGPGELFF.

The chain recombines TRBV9 with TRBJ1-1; TRBD1 matches 8 bases. Per the germline V gene, CDR1 is SGDLS and CDR2 is YYNGEE. Losses at the gene ends were 1 base for V and 1 base for J; bases not matched to a gene: 18. The CDR3 has 20 residues. Here the CDR3 reads CASSVKIGGVGGTGNTEAFF. The CDR3 bases are TGTGCCAGCAGCGTAAAAATTGGTGGGGTGGGAGGGACAGGGAACACTGAAGCTTTCTTT.

The chain employs TRBV5-5 and TRBJ2-7; TRBD1 matches at 7 bases. The germline V gene has CDR1 SGHKS and CDR2 YYEKEE (reference sequence). The CDR3 length is 14 residues. The junction had 7 bases not matched to a gene; V was cut back by 3 bases and J by 4 bases. CDR3 in DNA: TGTGCCAGCAGCTCGACAGGGAGATCGTACGAGCAGTACTTC. Protein product: CASSSTGRSYEQYF.

The chain carries TRBV11-2 and TRBJ2-3, with 9 nucleotides matching TRBD2. The germline gives CDR1 SGHAT, CDR2 FQNNGV. The CDR3 consists of 16 residues. J gave up 3 bases and V 1 base, and 5 bases lay outside the gene matches. CDR3 region: CASSLGASGMTDTQYF. CDR3 DNA: TGTGCCAGCAGCTTAGGGGCTAGCGGGATGACAGATACGCAGTATTTT.

The chain is built from TRBV9 and TRBJ1-4; no firm D call. The CDR3 is 13 residues long. The germline V and J ends were trimmed by 0 bases and 7 bases, with 7 bases remaining between them. Germline assignment: CDR1 SGDLS and CDR2 YYNGEE. The CDR3 DNA reads as TGTGCCAGCAGCGTAGGGCCCCGTGAAAAACTGTTTTTT. This encodes CASSVGPREKLFF.

The chain uses TRBV6-6 and TRBJ1-5; 9 bases match TRBD1. CDR1 is MNHNY and CDR2 is SVGAGI in the germline V gene (reference sequence). V lost 7 bases to trimming and J lost 2 bases; unmatched junction nucleotides: 6. The CDR3 runs to 15 residues. The CDR3 DNA is TGTGCCAGCAATCAGGGACAGGGAGGCAATCAGCCCCAGCATTTT. Translation gives CASNQGQGGNQPQHF.

V gene TRBV9 combines with J gene TRBJ1-3; D gene unclear. There are 16 residues in the CDR3. The ends were cut back, 0 bases at V and 0 bases at J, with 10 bases in the middle. Germline CDR1 SGDLS, CDR2 YYNGEE. The CDR3 loop reads CASSVDPVSSGNTIYF. The CDR3 region has the DNA TGTGCCAGCAGCGTAGACCCGGTGAGCTCTGGAAACACCATATATTTT.

The CDR3 nucleotides are TGTGCCAGCAGTTTGACTAACACCGGGGAGCTGTTTTTT. This encodes CASSLTNTGELFF. The rearrangement uses TRBV6-6 and TRBJ2-2; D unresolved. V was clipped by 4 bases and J by 2 bases, with 5 bases between them. This CDR3 is 13 amino acids long. Per the germline V gene, CDR1 is MNHNY and CDR2 is SVGAGI (reference sequence).

The chain links TRBV27 to TRBJ2-5; the D gene is possibly TRBD2 (6 bases). Germline V gene sequence: CDR1 MNHEY, CDR2 SMNVEV (reference sequence). The CDR3 runs 13 residues. V dropped 6 bases and J dropped 4 bases, with 12 bases sitting between them. Here the CDR3 DNA reads TGTGCCAGCAGAAAGGAGGGCCCAGAGACCCAGTACTTC. Its translation is CASRKEGPETQYF.

The genes are TRBV7-2 and TRBJ1-4; D not certain. Trimming cost V 5 bases and J 7 bases, with 8 bases left between them. CDR1 is SGHTA and CDR2 is FQGNSA in the germline V gene. The CDR3 runs to 12 residues. This chain's CDR3 is CASSRDTEKLFF. CDR3 DNA: TGTGCCAGCAGCCGCGACACTGAAAAACTGTTTTTT.

This chain links TRBV7-2 with TRBJ2-5, with D perhaps matching TRBD2 (6 bases). From germline, CDR1 is SGHTA and CDR2 FQGNSA. This CDR3 region has 13 residues. Trimming stripped 5 bases from V and 5 bases from J, with 12 bases between. DNA for the CDR3: TGTGCCAGCAGCCCCGGGACTTGGGAGACCCAGTACTTC. Protein: CASSPGTWETQYF.

This clone showed up just once. The rearrangement links TRBV10-3 to TRBJ1-4; tentative D call: TRBD1 (5 bases). V gave up 0 bases and J gave up 8 bases, with 16 bases separating them. The CDR3 length is 16 residues. CDR1 is ENHRY and CDR2 is SYGVKD in the germline V gene. CDR3 bases: TGTGCCATCAGTGAGTCGGCCGGGCAGGGAAGAGAAAAACTGTTTTTT. Translating gives CAISESAGQGREKLFF.

The rearrangement links TRBV27 to TRBJ1-4; a weak D match, TRBD1 (6 bases). Per germline, CDR1 MNHEY and CDR2 SMNVEV (reference sequence). The CDR3 is 18 residues long. V lost 8 bases, J lost 0 bases, and 22 bases lay in between. CDR3 nucleotide sequence: TGTGCCAGCTCGCGGGGGCGGGCGACCATTACAACTAATGAAAAACTGTTTTTT. Its protein is CASSRGRATITTNEKLFF.

The chain combines TRBV9 with TRBJ2-1; 8 bases are a match to TRBD1. The CDR3 loop spans 16 amino acids. Germline values: CDR1 SGDLS, CDR2 YYNGEE. With 0 bases clipped from V and 6 bases from J, the junction kept 8 bases outside the gene matches. The CDR3 DNA follows: TGTGCCAGCAGCGTAGTATGGCAGGGGGCAAGCAATGAGCAGTTCTTC. This gives the protein CASSVVWQGASNEQFF.